The rows below give T cell receptor beta chains drawn from one sample of a study of shared clonotypes between healthy human individuals. Measured with immunoSEQ multiplex PCR; TCRdb has only the in-frame clones, and not every one. The table lists roughly 2.2 million clones, 85% to 95% of them singletons. Sequencing was carried out using naive CD4+ T cells from PBMCs. The source is a man between 18 and 29 years old in good health. Some clones in this sample may be carry-over from other donors' samples. Each CDR3 is given with its conserved first and last residue. A D gene is named only where the DNA matches it firmly. Size values are once, few and many counts, or a class for expanded clones, and some rows have none.

>TRBD2|TRBJ2-1|.|TRBV5-4
TGTGCCAGCAGCTTGATGGGCGGGGGGTACAATGAGCAGTTCTTC
CASSLMGGGYNEQFF
>TRBD2|TRBJ2-3|once|TRBV5-6
TGTGCCAGCAGCTTGGCTAGCGGAAACACAGATACGCAGTATTTT
CASSLASGNTDTQYF
>.|TRBJ1-1|.|TRBV2
TGTGCCAGCAGCAGCACTACCCTGGGGACTGAAGCTTTCTTT
CASSSTTLGTEAFF
>TRBD2|TRBJ2-1|.|TRBV5-1
TGCGCCAGCAGCTTGTCTCCTAGCGGGAGTTACAATGAGCAGTTCTTC
CASSLSPSGSYNEQFF
>TRBD2|TRBJ2-1|.|TRBV29-1
TGCAGCGGGGGACTAGCGGCCTACAATGAGCAGTTCTTC
CSGGLAAYNEQFF
>.|TRBJ2-1|.|TRBV5-1
TGCGCCAGCAGCTTTAGCAGCAATGAGCAGTTCTTC
CASSFSSNEQFF
>.|TRBJ2-3|.|TRBV19
TGTGCCAGTAGACGGGTCCGTAGCGGATCTAGCACAGATACGCAGTATTTT
CASRRVRSGSSTDTQYF
>.|TRBJ1-1|.|TRBV14
TGTGCCAGCAGCCGGGACGGAAACACTGAAGCTTTCTTT
CASSRDGNTEAFF
>TRBD2|TRBJ2-7|.|TRBV30
TGTGCCTGGAGTGTAGGTCTAGCGGGAGGCGAGCAGTACTTC
CAWSVGLAGGEQYF
>TRBD1|TRBJ1-2|.|TRBV20-1
TGCAGTGCACGGGACAGCTATGGCTACACCTTC
CSARDSYGYTF
>.|TRBJ2-2|.|TRBV7-3
TGTGCCAGCCAAGGGGCGAACACCGGGGAGCTGTTTTTT
CASQGANTGELFF
>TRBD2|TRBJ2-2|.|TRBV18
TGTGCCAGCTCACCCGGACTAGCGGGGAACACCGGGGAGCTGTTTTTT
CASSPGLAGNTGELFF
>.|TRBJ2-3|.|TRBV7-3
TGTGCCAGCAGCTCCCCAGGGGCCGGAGATACGCAGTATTTT
CASSSPGAGDTQYF
>.|TRBJ1-2|once|TRBV28
TGTGCCAGCAGTTTAGAGGGGAGCGGCTACACCTTC
CASSLEGSGYTF
>.|TRBJ1-1|once|TRBV6-5
TGTGCCAGCAGTTACCGGGTTCTGCGCGGGAACACTGAAGCTTTCTTT
CASSYRVLRGNTEAFF
>.|TRBJ2-7|.|TRBV27
TGTGCCAGCAGGGGGACCCGGACAGAGGGCTACGAGCAGTACTTC
CASRGTRTEGYEQYF
>TRBD1|TRBJ2-3|.|TRBV15
TGTGCCACCAGCAGAGGAGGACAGGGGACAGATACGCAGTATTTT
CATSRGGQGTDTQYF